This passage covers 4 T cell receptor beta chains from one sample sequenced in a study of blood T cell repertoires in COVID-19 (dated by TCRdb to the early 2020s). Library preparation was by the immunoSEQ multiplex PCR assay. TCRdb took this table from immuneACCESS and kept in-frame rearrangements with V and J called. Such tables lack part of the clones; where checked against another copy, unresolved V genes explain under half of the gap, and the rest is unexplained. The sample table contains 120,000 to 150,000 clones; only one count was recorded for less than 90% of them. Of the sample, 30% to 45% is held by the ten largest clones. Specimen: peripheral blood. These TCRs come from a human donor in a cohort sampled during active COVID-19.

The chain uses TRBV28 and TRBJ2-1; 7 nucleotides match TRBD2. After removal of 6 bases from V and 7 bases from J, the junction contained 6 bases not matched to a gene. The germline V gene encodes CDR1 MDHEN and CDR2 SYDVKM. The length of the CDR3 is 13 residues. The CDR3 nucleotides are TGTGCCAGCAGCCCGACTAGCCTGAATGAGCAGTTCTTC. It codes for CASSPTSLNEQFF.

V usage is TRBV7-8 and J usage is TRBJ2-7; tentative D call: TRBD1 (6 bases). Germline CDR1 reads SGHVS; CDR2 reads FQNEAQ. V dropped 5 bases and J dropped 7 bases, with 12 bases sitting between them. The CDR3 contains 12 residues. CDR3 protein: CASSLGTGEQYF. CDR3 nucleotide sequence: TGTGCCAGCAGCCTCGGAACAGGGGAGCAGTACTTC.

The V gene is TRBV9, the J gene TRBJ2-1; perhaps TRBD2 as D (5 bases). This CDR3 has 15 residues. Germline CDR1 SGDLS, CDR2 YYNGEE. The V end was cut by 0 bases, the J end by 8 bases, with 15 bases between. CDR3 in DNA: TGTGCCAGCAGCGTAGGACGGGGTTCGATCTATGAGCAGTTCTTC. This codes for CASSVGRGSIYEQFF. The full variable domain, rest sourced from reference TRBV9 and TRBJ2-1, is DSGVTQTPKHLITATGQRVTLRCSPRSGDLSVYWYQQSLDQGLQFLIQYYNGEERAKGNILERFSAQQFPDLHSELNLSSLELGDSALYFCASSVGRGSIYEQFFGPGTRLTVL.

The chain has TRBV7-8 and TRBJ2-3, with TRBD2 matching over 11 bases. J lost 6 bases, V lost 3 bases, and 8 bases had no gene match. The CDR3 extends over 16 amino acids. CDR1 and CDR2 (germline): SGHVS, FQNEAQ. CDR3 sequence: CASSLVSGGAEDTQYF. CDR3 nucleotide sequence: TGTGCCAGCAGCTTGGTTAGCGGGGGGGCCGAGGATACGCAGTATTTT.